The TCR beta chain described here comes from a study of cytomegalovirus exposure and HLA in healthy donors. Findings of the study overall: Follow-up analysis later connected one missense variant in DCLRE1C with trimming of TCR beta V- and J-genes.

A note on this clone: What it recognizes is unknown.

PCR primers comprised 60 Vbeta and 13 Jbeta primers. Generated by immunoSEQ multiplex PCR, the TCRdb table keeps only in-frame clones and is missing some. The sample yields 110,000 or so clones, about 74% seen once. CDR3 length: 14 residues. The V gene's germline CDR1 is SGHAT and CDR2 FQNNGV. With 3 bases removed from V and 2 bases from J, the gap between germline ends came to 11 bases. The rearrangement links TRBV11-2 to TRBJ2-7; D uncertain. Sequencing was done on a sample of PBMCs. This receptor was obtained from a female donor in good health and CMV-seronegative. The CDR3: CASSLNSLPYEQYF. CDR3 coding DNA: TGTGCCAGCAGCTTGAACAGCTTGCCCTACGAGCAGTACTTC.